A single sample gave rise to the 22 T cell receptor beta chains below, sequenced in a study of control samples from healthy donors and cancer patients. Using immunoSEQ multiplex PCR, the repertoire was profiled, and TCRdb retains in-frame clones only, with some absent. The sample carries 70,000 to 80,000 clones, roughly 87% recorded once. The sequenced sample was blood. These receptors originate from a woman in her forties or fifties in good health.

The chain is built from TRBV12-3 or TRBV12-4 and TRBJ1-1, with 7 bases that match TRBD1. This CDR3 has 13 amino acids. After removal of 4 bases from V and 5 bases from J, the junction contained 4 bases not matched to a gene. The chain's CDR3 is CASSWRGRTEAFF. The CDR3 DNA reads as TGTGCCAGCAGTTGGAGGGGGCGGACTGAAGCTTTCTTT.

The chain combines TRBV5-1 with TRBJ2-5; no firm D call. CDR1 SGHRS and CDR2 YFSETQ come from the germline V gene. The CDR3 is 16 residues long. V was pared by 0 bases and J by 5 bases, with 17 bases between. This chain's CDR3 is CASSLGGTLPPETQYF. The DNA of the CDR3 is TGCGCCAGCAGCTTGGGAGGTACACTCCCACCGGAGACCCAGTACTTC.

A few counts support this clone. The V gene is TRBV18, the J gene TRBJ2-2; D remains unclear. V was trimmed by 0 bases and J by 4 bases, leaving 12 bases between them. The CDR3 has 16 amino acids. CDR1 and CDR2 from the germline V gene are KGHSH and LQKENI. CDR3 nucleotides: TGTGCCAGCTCACCACCGGTGGCTCCGGGCACCGGGGAGCTGTTTTTT. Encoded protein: CASSPPVAPGTGELFF. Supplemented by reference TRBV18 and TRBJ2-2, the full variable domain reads NAGVMQNPRHLVRRRGQEARLRCSPMKGHSHVYWYRQLPEEGLKFMVYLQKENIIDESGMPKERFSAEFPKEGPSILRIQQVVRGDSAAYFCASSPPVAPGTGELFFGEGSRLTVL.

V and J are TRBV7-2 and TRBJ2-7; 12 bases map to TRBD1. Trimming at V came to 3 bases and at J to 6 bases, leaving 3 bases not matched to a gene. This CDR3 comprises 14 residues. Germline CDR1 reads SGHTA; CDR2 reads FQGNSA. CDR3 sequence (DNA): TGTGCCAGCAGCTTCGGGACAGGGGGCTCCGAGCAGTACTTC. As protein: CASSFGTGGSEQYF.

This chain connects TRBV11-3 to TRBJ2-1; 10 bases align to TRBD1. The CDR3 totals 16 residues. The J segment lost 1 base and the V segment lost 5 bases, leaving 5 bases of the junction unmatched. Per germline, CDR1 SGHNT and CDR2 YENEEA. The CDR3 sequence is CASSETGGRSYNEQFF. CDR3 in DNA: TGTGCCAGCAGCGAGACAGGGGGCAGGTCCTACAATGAGCAGTTCTTC.

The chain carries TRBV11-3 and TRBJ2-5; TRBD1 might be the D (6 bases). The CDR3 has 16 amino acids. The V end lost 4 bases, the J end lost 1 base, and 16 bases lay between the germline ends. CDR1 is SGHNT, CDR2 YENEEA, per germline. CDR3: CASSSGTQGPQETQYF. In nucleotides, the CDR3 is TGTGCCAGCAGCTCCGGTACACAGGGCCCCCAAGAGACCCAGTACTTC.

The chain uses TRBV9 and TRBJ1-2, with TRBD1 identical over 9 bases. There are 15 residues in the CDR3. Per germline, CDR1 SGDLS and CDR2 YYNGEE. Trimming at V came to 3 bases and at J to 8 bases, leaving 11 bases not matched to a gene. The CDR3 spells CASSARWTGDRGYTF. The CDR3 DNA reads TGTGCCAGCAGCGCGAGATGGACAGGGGACCGCGGCTACACCTTC.

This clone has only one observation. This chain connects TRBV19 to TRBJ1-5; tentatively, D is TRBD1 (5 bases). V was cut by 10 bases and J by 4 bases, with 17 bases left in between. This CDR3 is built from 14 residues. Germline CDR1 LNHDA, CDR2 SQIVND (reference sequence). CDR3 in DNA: TGTGCCATTACGGTGAGGGGATATAATCAGCCCCAGCATTTT. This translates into CAITVRGYNQPQHF.

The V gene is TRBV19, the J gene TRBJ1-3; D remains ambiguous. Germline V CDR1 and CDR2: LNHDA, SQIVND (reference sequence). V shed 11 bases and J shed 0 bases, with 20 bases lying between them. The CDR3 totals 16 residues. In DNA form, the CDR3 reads TGTGCCGAAGTAGTCCCGCGGCGCCCCTCTGGAAACACCATATATTTT. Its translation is CAEVVPRRPSGNTIYF.

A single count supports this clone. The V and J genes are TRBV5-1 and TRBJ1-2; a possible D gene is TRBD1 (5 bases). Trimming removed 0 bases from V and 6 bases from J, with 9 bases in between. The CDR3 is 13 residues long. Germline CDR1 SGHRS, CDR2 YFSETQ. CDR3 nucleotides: TGCGCCAGCAGCTTGGTCGGGGACGATGGCTACACCTTC. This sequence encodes CASSLVGDDGYTF.

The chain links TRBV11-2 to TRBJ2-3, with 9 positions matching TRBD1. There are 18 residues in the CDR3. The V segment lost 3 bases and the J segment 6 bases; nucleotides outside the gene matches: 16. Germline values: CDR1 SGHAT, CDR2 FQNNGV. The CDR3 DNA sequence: TGTGCCAGCAGCTTCTTAGGATGGGACAGGGTGAAAAGTGATACGCAGTATTTT. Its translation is CASSFLGWDRVKSDTQYF.

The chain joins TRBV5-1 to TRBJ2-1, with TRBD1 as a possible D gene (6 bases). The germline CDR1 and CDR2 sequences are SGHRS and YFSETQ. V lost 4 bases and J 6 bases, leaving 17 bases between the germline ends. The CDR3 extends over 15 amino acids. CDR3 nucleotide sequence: TGCGCCAGCAGCAAGGGGGAGTCTTTGTTCAATGAGCAGTTCTTC. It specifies CASSKGESLFNEQFF.

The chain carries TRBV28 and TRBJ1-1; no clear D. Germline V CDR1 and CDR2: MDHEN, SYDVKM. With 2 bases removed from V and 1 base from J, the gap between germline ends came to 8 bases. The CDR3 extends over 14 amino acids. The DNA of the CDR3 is TGTGCCAGCAGTTTAAAAGGGTGGAACACTGAAGCTTTCTTT. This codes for CASSLKGWNTEAFF.

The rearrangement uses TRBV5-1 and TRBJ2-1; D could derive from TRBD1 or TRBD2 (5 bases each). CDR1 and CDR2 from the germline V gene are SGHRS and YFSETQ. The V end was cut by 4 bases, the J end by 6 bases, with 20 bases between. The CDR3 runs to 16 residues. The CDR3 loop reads CASSLEGQGGANEQFF. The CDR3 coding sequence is TGCGCCAGCAGCCTAGAGGGTCAGGGTGGGGCCAATGAGCAGTTCTTC. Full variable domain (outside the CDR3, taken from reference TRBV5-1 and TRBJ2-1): KAGVTQTPRYLIKTRGQQVTLSCSPISGHRSVSWYQQTPGQGLQFLFEYFSETQRNKGNFPGRFSGRQFSNSRSEMNVSTLELGDSALYLCASSLEGQGGANEQFFGPGTRLTVL.

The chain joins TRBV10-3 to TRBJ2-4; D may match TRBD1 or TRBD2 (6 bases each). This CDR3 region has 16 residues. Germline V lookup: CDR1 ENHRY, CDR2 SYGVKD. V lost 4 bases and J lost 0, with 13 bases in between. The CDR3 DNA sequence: TGTGCCATCAGTGCGAGGGGGGCGGGAGCCAAAAACATTCAGTACTTC. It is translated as CAISARGAGAKNIQYF.

CDR3 sequence: CASSLGGWETQYF. The CDR3 DNA is TGTGCCAGCAGCTTAGGGGGGTGGGAGACCCAGTACTTC. The chain uses TRBV7-6 and TRBJ2-5; D is possibly TRBD1 or TRBD2 (5 bases each). V lost 1 base, J lost 5 bases, and 8 bases lay in between. The germline CDR1 and CDR2 sequences are SGHVS and FNYEAQ. This CDR3 comprises 13 residues.

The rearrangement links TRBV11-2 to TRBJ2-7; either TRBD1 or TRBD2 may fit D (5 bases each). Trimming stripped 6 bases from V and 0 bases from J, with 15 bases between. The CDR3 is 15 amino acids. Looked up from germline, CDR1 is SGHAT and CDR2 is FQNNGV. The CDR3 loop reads CASRYVPGSSYEQYF. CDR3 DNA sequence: TGTGCCAGCAGATATGTTCCAGGGAGCTCCTACGAGCAGTACTTC.

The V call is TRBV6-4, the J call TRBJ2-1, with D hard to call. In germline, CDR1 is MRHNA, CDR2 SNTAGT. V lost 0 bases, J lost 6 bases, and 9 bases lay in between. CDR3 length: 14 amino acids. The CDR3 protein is CASSDSIKGNEQFF. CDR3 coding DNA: TGTGCCAGCAGTGACTCGATCAAGGGCAATGAGCAGTTCTTC.

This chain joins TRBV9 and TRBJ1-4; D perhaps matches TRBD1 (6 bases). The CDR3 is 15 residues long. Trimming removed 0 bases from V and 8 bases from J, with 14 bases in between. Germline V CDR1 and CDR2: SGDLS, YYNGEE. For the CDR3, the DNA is TGTGCCAGCAGCGTAGCGCAGGGGATAGGGGAAAAACTGTTTTTT. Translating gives CASSVAQGIGEKLFF.

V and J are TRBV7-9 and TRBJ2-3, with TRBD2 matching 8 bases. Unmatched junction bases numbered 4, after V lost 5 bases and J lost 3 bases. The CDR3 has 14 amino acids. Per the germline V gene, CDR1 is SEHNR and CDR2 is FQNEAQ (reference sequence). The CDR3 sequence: CASSPRLATDTQYF. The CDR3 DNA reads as TGTGCCAGCAGCCCAAGACTAGCGACAGATACGCAGTATTTT.

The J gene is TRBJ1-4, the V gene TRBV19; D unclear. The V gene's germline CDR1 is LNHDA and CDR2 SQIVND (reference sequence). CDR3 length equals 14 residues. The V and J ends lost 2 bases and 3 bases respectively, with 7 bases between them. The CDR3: CASSILGPNEKLFF. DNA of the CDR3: TGTGCCAGTAGTATATTGGGTCCTAATGAAAAACTGTTTTTT.

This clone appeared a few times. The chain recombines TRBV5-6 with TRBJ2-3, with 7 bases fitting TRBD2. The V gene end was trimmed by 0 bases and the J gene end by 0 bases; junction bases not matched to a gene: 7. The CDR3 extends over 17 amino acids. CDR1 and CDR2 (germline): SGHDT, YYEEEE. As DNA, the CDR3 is TGTGCCAGCAGCTTGGTCCTACTAGCGCGTAGCACAGATACGCAGTATTTT. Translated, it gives CASSLVLLARSTDTQYF.